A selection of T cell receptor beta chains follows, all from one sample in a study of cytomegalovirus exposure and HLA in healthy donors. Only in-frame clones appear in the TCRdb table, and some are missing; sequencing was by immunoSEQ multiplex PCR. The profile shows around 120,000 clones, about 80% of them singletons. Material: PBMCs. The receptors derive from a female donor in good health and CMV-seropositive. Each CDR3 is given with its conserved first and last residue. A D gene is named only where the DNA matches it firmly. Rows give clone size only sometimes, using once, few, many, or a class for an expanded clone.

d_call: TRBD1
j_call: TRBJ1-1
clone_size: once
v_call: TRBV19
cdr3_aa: CASSIDWAPTGANTEAFF
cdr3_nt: TGTGCCAGTAGTATAGATTGGGCCCCCACAGGGGCGAACACTGAAGCTTTCTTT

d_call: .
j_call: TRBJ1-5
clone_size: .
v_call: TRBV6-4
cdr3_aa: CASSERYSNQPQHF
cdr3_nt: TGTGCCAGCAGTGAGCGATATAGCAATCAGCCCCAGCATTTT

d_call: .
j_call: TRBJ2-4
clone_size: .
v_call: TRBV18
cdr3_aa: CASSPRPSTRVDDIQYF
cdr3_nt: TGTGCCAGCTCACCACGGCCCTCGACTAGAGTTGACGACATTCAGTACTTC

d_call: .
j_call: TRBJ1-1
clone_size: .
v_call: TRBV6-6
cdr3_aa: CASTLRANTEAFF
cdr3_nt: TGTGCCAGCACCCTCAGGGCGAACACTGAAGCTTTCTTT

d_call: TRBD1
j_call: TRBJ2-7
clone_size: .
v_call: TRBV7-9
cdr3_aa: CASSLGTGPEQYF
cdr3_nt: TGTGCCAGCAGCTTAGGGACAGGACCCGAGCAGTACTTC

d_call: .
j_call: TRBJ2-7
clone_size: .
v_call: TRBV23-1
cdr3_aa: CASRPDSTYEQYF
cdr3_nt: TGCGCCAGCAGACCTGACAGCACCTACGAGCAGTACTTC

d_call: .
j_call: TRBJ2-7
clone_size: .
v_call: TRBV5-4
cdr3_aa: CASSLESEQYF
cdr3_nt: TGTGCCAGCAGCTTGGAGAGCGAGCAGTACTTC

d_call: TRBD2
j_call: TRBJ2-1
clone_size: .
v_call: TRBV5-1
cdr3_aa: CASSLGTRDYNEQFF
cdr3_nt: TGCGCCAGCAGCTTAGGGACTAGGGACTACAATGAGCAGTTCTTC

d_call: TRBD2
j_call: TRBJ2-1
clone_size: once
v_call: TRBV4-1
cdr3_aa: CASSQGLAGSSYNEQFF
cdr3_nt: TGCGCCAGCAGCCAAGGGTTAGCGGGGAGCTCCTACAATGAGCAGTTCTTC

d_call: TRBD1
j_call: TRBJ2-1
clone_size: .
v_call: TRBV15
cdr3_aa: CATSRGGTGYGVSYNEQFF
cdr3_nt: TGTGCCACCAGCAGAGGCGGGACAGGGTATGGGGTTTCCTACAATGAGCAGTTCTTC

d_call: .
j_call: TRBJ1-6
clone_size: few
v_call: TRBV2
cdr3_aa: CASRIQVLNSPLHF
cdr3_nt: TGTGCCAGCAGGATACAGGTTTTAAATTCCCCCCTCCACTTT

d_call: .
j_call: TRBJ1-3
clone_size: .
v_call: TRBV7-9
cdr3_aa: CASSTGAFSGNTIYF
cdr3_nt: TGTGCCAGCAGCACAGGTGCTTTCTCTGGAAACACCATATATTTT

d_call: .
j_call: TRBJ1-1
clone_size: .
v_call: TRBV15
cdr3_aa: CATSRDRGDVAFF
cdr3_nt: TGTGCCACCAGCAGAGATCGGGGGGACGTCGCTTTCTTT

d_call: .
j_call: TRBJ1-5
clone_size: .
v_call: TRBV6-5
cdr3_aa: CASRRHRDSNQPQHF
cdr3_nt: TGTGCCAGCAGACGCCACAGGGATAGCAATCAGCCCCAGCATTTT

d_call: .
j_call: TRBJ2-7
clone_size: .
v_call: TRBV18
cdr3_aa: CASSTTGGQGEQYF
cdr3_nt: TGTGCCAGCTCTACCACGGGCGGCCAGGGGGAGCAGTACTTC

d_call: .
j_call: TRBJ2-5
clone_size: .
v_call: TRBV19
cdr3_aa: CATGVGETQYF
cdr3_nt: TGTGCCACCGGGGTTGGGGAGACCCAGTACTTC

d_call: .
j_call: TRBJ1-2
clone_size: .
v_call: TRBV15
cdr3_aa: CATSRDRGVLYGYTF
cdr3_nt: TGTGCCACCAGCAGAGATAGAGGAGTGCTGTATGGCTACACCTTC

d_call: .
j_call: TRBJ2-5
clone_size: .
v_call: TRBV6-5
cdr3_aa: CASSVGARETQYF
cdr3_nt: TGTGCCAGCAGTGTGGGGGCGAGGGAGACCCAGTACTTC

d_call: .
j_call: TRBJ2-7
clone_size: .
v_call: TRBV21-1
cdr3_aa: CASSKVRLSYEQYF
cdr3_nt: TGTGCCAGCAGCAAAGTCCGACTATCCTACGAGCAGTACTTC

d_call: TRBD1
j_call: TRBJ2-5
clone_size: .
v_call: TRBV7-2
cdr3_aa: CASSPGQGETQYF
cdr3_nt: TGTGCCAGCAGCCCGGGACAGGGGGAGACCCAGTACTTC

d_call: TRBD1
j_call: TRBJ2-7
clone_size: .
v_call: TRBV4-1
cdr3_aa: CASSLTGDREQYF
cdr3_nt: TGCGCCAGCAGCCTTACAGGGGACAGAGAGCAGTACTTC

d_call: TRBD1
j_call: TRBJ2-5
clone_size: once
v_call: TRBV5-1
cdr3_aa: CASSYRQGTMETQYF
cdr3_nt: TGCGCCAGCAGCTACCGACAGGGGACCATGGAGACCCAGTACTTC

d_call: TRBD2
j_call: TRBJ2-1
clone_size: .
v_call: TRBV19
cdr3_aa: CASSIGASGGVYNEQFF
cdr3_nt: TGTGCCAGTAGTATTGGGGCTAGCGGGGGGGTATACAATGAGCAGTTCTTC

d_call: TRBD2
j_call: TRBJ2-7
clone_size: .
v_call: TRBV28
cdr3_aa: CASSLSGGALGEQYF
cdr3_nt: TGTGCCAGCAGTCTTAGCGGGGGGGCCCTCGGGGAGCAGTACTTC

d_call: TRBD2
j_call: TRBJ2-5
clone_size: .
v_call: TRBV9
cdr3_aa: CASSAPSGGGRGETQYF
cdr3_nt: TGTGCCAGCAGCGCCCCTAGCGGGGGGGGGAGGGGAGAGACCCAGTACTTC

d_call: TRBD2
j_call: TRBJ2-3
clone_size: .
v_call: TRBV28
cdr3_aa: CASTWGGGDTDTQYF
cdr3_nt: TGTGCCAGCACCTGGGGGGGAGGGGACACAGATACGCAGTATTTT

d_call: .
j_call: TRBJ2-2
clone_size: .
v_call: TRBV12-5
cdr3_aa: CASGPITGELFF
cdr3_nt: TGTGCTAGTGGTCCCATCACCGGGGAGCTGTTTTTT

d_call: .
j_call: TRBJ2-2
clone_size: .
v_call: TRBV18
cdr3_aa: CASSPDKITGELFF
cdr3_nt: TGTGCCAGCTCACCGGACAAGATTACCGGGGAGCTGTTTTTT

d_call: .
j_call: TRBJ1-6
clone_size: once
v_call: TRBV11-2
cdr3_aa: CASSLTRGVASSYNSPLHF
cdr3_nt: TGTGCCAGCAGCTTAACCCGGGGGGTCGCAAGCTCCTATAATTCACCCCTCCACTTT

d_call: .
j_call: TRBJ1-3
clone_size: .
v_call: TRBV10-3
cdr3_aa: CAITAAGENTIYF
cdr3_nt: TGTGCCATCACGGCAGCAGGGGAAAACACCATATATTTT

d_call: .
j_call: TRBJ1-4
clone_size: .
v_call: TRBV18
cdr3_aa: CASSPRQVGEKLFF
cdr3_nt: TGTGCCAGCTCACCACGACAGGTTGGAGAAAAACTGTTTTTT